A selection of T cell receptor beta chains follows, all from one sample in a study of cytomegalovirus exposure and HLA in healthy donors. Some clones are missing from TCRdb's copy, which holds only in-frame ones; the method was immunoSEQ multiplex PCR. This sample has roughly 84,000 clones; around 80% occur once, and the top ten carry about an eighth. Input material: PBMCs. These receptors all stem from a human donor in good health. CDR3s include the opening cysteine and the closing phenylalanine or tryptophan. The D gene is left open where the match is weak. Clone size is stated in some rows and not others, as once, few, many or a class when expanded.

CDR3aa: CASSRGQGNSPLHF
CDR3nt: TGCGCCAGCAGCCGGGGACAGGGTAATTCACCCCTCCACTTT
abundance: .
j_gene: TRBJ1-6
d_gene: TRBD1
v_gene: TRBV5-1

CDR3aa: CASSAKTGIQPQNF
CDR3nt: TGTGCCAGCAGCGCGAAGACAGGGATTCAGCCCCAGAATTTT
abundance: .
j_gene: TRBJ1-5
d_gene: TRBD1
v_gene: TRBV7-2

CDR3aa: CASSFSGQGLNTEAFF
CDR3nt: TGTGCCAGCAGTTTCTCGGGACAGGGGTTAAACACTGAAGCTTTCTTT
abundance: .
j_gene: TRBJ1-1
d_gene: TRBD1
v_gene: TRBV27

CDR3aa: CAMGKGGQDDTEAFF
CDR3nt: TGTGCCATGGGTAAGGGGGGGCAGGATGACACTGAAGCTTTCTTT
abundance: .
j_gene: TRBJ1-1
d_gene: .
v_gene: TRBV10-3

CDR3aa: CAWSRDSLRSTEAFF
CDR3nt: TGTGCCTGGAGTCGGGACAGCCTCCGGAGCACTGAAGCTTTCTTT
abundance: .
j_gene: TRBJ1-1
d_gene: TRBD1
v_gene: TRBV30

CDR3aa: CATSRDPTGAYEQYF
CDR3nt: TGTGCCACCAGCAGAGATCCGACAGGGGCCTACGAGCAGTACTTC
abundance: .
j_gene: TRBJ2-7
d_gene: TRBD1
v_gene: TRBV15

CDR3aa: CASSVGPTNQDANEQFF
CDR3nt: TGTGCCAGCAGCGTGGGCCCGACGAACCAGGATGCCAATGAGCAGTTCTTC
abundance: .
j_gene: TRBJ2-1
d_gene: .
v_gene: TRBV9

CDR3aa: CASSTRDREAYGYTF
CDR3nt: TGTGCCAGCAGCACCCGGGACAGGGAAGCCTATGGCTACACCTTC
abundance: .
j_gene: TRBJ1-2
d_gene: TRBD1
v_gene: TRBV11-2

CDR3aa: CASSPGASGELFF
CDR3nt: TGTGCCAGCTCACCGGGGGCCAGCGGGGAGCTGTTTTTT
abundance: once
j_gene: TRBJ2-2
d_gene: .
v_gene: TRBV18

CDR3aa: CASSPAGTGGYTEAFF
CDR3nt: TGTGCCAGCAGCCCTGCCGGGACAGGGGGTTACACTGAAGCTTTCTTT
abundance: few
j_gene: TRBJ1-1
d_gene: TRBD1
v_gene: TRBV9

CDR3aa: CASMREWTSGGRTGNEQFF
CDR3nt: TGCGCCAGCATGAGGGAGTGGACTAGCGGGGGCCGCACGGGCAATGAGCAGTTCTTC
abundance: .
j_gene: TRBJ2-1
d_gene: TRBD2
v_gene: TRBV4-3

CDR3aa: CASSRIQPGQGNEKLFF
CDR3nt: TGTGCCAGCAGCCGAATTCAACCGGGACAGGGGAATGAAAAACTGTTTTTT
abundance: .
j_gene: TRBJ1-4
d_gene: TRBD1
v_gene: TRBV7-6

CDR3aa: CASSAQLGSYEQYF
CDR3nt: TGTGCCAGCAGCGCCCAGCTAGGCTCCTACGAGCAGTACTTC
abundance: .
j_gene: TRBJ2-7
d_gene: .
v_gene: TRBV6-1

CDR3aa: CASSLTVRNEAFF
CDR3nt: TGTGCCAGCAGCTTGACCGTGCGGAATGAAGCTTTCTTT
abundance: .
j_gene: TRBJ1-1
d_gene: .
v_gene: TRBV5-6

CDR3aa: CASSGSGGYYEQYF
CDR3nt: TGTGCCAGCAGCGGCAGCGGGGGGTACTACGAGCAGTACTTC
abundance: .
j_gene: TRBJ2-7
d_gene: TRBD2
v_gene: TRBV7-2

CDR3aa: CASSLPSGAPSYNEQFF
CDR3nt: TGCGCCAGCAGCTTGCCTAGCGGGGCGCCCTCCTACAATGAGCAGTTCTTC
abundance: few
j_gene: TRBJ2-1
d_gene: TRBD2
v_gene: TRBV5-1

CDR3aa: CASSRTYLYTEAFF
CDR3nt: TGTGCCAGCAGTCGGACATACTTATACACTGAAGCTTTCTTT
abundance: .
j_gene: TRBJ1-1
d_gene: .
v_gene: TRBV6-1

CDR3aa: CASSAGEGGGDTEAFF
CDR3nt: TGTGCCAGCAGTGCGGGCGAGGGTGGAGGGGACACTGAAGCTTTCTTT
abundance: .
j_gene: TRBJ1-1
d_gene: .
v_gene: TRBV6-1

CDR3aa: CASSGPGLAGAETQYF
CDR3nt: TGTGCCAGCAGCGGCCCGGGACTAGCGGGGGCAGAGACCCAGTACTTC
abundance: .
j_gene: TRBJ2-5
d_gene: TRBD2
v_gene: TRBV9

CDR3aa: CASSDVANHLQFF
CDR3nt: TGTGCCAGCAGTGACGTTGCGAACCACCTACAGTTCTTC
abundance: .
j_gene: TRBJ2-1
d_gene: .
v_gene: TRBV6-4

CDR3aa: CASTGAGGIMGELFF
CDR3nt: TGTGCCAGCACCGGCGCGGGGGGTATTATGGGGGAGCTGTTTTTT
abundance: .
j_gene: TRBJ2-2
d_gene: TRBD2
v_gene: TRBV2

CDR3aa: CASSLVDRAGEDEQFF
CDR3nt: TGTGCCAGCAGCTTAGTCGACAGGGCTGGGGAGGATGAGCAGTTCTTC
abundance: .
j_gene: TRBJ2-1
d_gene: .
v_gene: TRBV7-2

CDR3aa: CASSQDGGVPTDTQYF
CDR3nt: TGTGCCAGCAGCCAAGATGGAGGGGTACCCACAGATACGCAGTATTTT
abundance: few
j_gene: TRBJ2-3
d_gene: .
v_gene: TRBV7-6

CDR3aa: CASSLAEDSLYEQFF
CDR3nt: TGTGCCAGCAGCTTAGCCGAGGACAGTCTTTATGAGCAGTTCTTC
abundance: .
j_gene: TRBJ2-1
d_gene: .
v_gene: TRBV13

CDR3aa: CASSKTSTVDTQYF
CDR3nt: TGTGCTAGCAGTAAGACTAGCACGGTGGATACGCAGTATTTT
abundance: .
j_gene: TRBJ2-3
d_gene: TRBD2
v_gene: TRBV7-7

CDR3aa: CASSDGDRATSTDTQYF
CDR3nt: TGTGCCAGCAGTGACGGGGACAGAGCTACATCCACAGATACGCAGTATTTT
abundance: .
j_gene: TRBJ2-3
d_gene: TRBD1
v_gene: TRBV6-4